This T cell receptor beta chain was profiled in a study of T cell clonality in common variable immunodeficiency. The study, taken as a whole, reports: Common variable immunodeficiency TCR beta sequences reportedly had fewer deletions and N-nucleotide insertions.

Many counts were recorded for this clone. The antigen is not known. Other DNA sequences in the sample encode the same CDR3. CVID and control samples used equivalent genomic DNA input. Measured with immunoSEQ multiplex PCR; TCRdb has only the in-frame clones, and not every one. Reported are 25,000 or so clones, none seen only once; the ten largest carry 24%. The specimen was peripheral blood mononuclear cells. This clonotype was obtained from a human donor with common variable immunodeficiency.

CDR3 sequence reads: CASSYSGRLGGLETQYF. The part of the CDR3 DNA that was read is TGTGCCAGCAGTTACTCGGGGAGGTTGGGGGGGCTTGAGACC. The J gene is TRBJ2-5, the V gene TRBV6-2 or TRBV6-3, with D maybe TRBD2 (7 bases). The sequenced fragment ends 3 residues before the CDR3 boundary, so the rest is inferred from the germline J gene. Germline loops: CDR1 MNHEY, CDR2 SVGEGT. CDR3 size: 17 residues. V was pared by 0 bases and J by 5 bases, with 19 bases between.